This TCR beta chain was found in a study of blood T cell repertoires in COVID-19. Trimming removed 6 bases from V and 7 bases from J, with 2 bases in between. CDR3 size: 9 residues. Germline-derived CDR1 and CDR2 are SGHRS and YFSETQ. Profiling relied on immunoSEQ multiplex PCR, and the TCRdb table lists in-frame clones only, not all of them. The data show about 260,000 clones, with about 87% seen just once and 3% to 4% held by the top ten. The V call is TRBV5-1, the J call TRBJ1-5; D unresolved. The TCR was taken from a woman in her thirties or forties with acute or convalescent COVID-19. The sequenced material came from peripheral blood. CDR3 protein: CASTQPQHF. The CDR3 DNA reads as TGCGCCAGCACGCAGCCCCAGCATTTT. The full variable domain, rest sourced from reference TRBV5-1 and TRBJ1-5, is KAGVTQTPRYLIKTRGQQVTLSCSPISGHRSVSWYQQTPGQGLQFLFEYFSETQRNKGNFPGRFSGRQFSNSRSEMNVSTLELGDSALYLCASTQPQHFGDGTRLSIL.